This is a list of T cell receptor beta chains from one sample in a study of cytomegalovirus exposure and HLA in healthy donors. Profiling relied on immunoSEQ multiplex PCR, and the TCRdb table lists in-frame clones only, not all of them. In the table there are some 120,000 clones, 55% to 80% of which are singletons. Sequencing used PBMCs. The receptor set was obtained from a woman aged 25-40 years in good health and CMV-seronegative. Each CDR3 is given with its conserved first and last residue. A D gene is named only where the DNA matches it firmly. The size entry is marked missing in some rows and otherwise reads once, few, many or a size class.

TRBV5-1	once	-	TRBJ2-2	TGCGCCAGCAGCTCGGAGGGTCTAAACACCGGGGAGCTGTTTTTT	CASSSEGLNTGELFF
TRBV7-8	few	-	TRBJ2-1	TGTGCCAGCAGCTTAGTCTTTCGGGGGGCCAATGAGCAGTTCTTC	CASSLVFRGANEQFF
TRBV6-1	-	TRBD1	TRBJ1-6	TGTGCCAGCAGTGAAGACCAGGGCAGGGGGAATTCACCCCTCCACTTT	CASSEDQGRGNSPLHF
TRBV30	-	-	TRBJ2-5	TGTGCCTGGAGTGCCCAGGATGCGAAGACCCAGTACTTC	CAWSAQDAKTQYF
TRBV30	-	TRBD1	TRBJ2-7	TGTGCCTGGAGTGGGGGACAGCACGAGCAGTACTTC	CAWSGGQHEQYF
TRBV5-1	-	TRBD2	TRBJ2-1	TGCGCCAGCAGCATCTCTGATCTAGCGGGGCCCTACAATGAGCAGTTCTTC	CASSISDLAGPYNEQFF
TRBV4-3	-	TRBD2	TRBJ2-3	TGCGCCAGCAGCCCAAGGGAAGCGGGAGGCGCAGATACGCAGTATTTT	CASSPREAGGADTQYF
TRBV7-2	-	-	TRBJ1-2	TGTGCCAGCAGACTAACGGGCAGGGTGACCTATGGCTACACCTTC	CASRLTGRVTYGYTF
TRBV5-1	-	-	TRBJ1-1	TGCGCCAGCAGCTCCGACAGGTTGAACACTGAAGCTTTCTTT	CASSSDRLNTEAFF
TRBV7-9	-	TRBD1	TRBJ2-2	TGTGCCAGCAGCGCCCGACAGGGTTCGAACACCGGGGAGCTGTTTTTT	CASSARQGSNTGELFF
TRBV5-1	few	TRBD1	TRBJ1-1	TGCGCCAGCAGCTTAAGTACAGGGGACACTGAAGCTTTCTTT	CASSLSTGDTEAFF
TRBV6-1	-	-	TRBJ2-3	TGTGCCAGCAGTGAAGAACCCGGGGGGCCGTTGAGCGCAGATACGCAGTATTTT	CASSEEPGGPLSADTQYF
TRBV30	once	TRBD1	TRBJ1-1	TGTGCCTGGAGTTTCCGGGACAGAGAGAACACTGAAGCTTTCTTT	CAWSFRDRENTEAFF
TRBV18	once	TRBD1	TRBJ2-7	TGTGCCAGCTCACTCGGGACAGGGGGACCCTACGAGCAGTACTTC	CASSLGTGGPYEQYF
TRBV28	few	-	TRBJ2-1	TGTGCCAGCAGTTTAGCAGTGGGCCTGGGGAGCTCCTACAATGAGCAGTTCTTC	CASSLAVGLGSSYNEQFF
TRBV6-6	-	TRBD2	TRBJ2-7	TGTGCCAGCAGCTCCGGGGCTAGCGGATTACGGGAGCAGTACTTC	CASSSGASGLREQYF
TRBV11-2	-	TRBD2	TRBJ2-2	TGTGCCAGCAGAAAGACTAGCGGGAGAGCCGGGGAGCTGTTTTTT	CASRKTSGRAGELFF
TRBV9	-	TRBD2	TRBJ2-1	TGTGCCAGCAGCGCCCCGGTAAAGGCCAGAACTAGCGGGAGGGGCTACAATGAGCAGTTCTTC	CASSAPVKARTSGRGYNEQFF
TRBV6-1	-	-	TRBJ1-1	TGTGCCAGCAGTGTGCAGGTGAACACTGAAGCTTTCTTT	CASSVQVNTEAFF
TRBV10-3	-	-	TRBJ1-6	TGTGCCATCAGGGACATAGGGCCGAATTCACCCCTCCACTTT	CAIRDIGPNSPLHF
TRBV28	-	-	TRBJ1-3	TGTGCCAGCAGTTCCTATCGAGGCTCTGGAAACACCATATATTTT	CASSSYRGSGNTIYF
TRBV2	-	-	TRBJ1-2	TGTGCCAGCAGTCCCAGAAATAACTATGGCTACACCTTC	CASSPRNNYGYTF
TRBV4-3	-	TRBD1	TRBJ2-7	TGCGCCAGCAGCCAAGATTCCCCTATTAGGACAGGGAAGCACGAGCAGTACTTC	CASSQDSPIRTGKHEQYF
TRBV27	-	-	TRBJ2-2	TGTGCCAGCAGTTTAGGCGGGGTTAACACTGGGGAGCTGTTTTTT	CASSLGGVNTGELFF
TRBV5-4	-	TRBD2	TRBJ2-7	TGTGCCAGCAGCTTGGGAGGTTTGGGGCTAGCGGGAGGAGGCTACGAGCAGTACTTC	CASSLGGLGLAGGGYEQYF
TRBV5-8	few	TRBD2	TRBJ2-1	TGTGCCAGCAGCCCGGTGGGGCGGGAGGCCAAGACGGAGCAGTTCTTC	CASSPVGREAKTEQFF
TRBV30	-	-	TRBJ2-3	TGTGCCTGGAGTGTAGTCGGGGTAACACCGACGGATACGCAGTATTTT	CAWSVVGVTPTDTQYF
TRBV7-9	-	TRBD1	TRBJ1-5	TGTGCCAGCAGCTTCGGGACAGGCCTTAGCAATCAGCCCCAGCATTTT	CASSFGTGLSNQPQHF
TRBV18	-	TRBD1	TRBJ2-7	TGTGCCAGCTCACCTCTTCAGGACAGGGGTTTATTGAGGGCCGAGCAGTACTTC	CASSPLQDRGLLRAEQYF
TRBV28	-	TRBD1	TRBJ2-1	TGTGCCAGCACCGGGACAGGGGTCTACAATGAGCAGTTCTTC	CASTGTGVYNEQFF
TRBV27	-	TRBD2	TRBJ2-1	TGTGCCAGCAGTTTATCGGTTTTCAGGACTAGCATAGGCCGCTCCTACAATGAGCAGTTCTTC	CASSLSVFRTSIGRSYNEQFF
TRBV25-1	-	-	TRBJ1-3	TGTGCCAGCACCCAGGAAGACTCTGGAAACACCATATATTTT	CASTQEDSGNTIYF
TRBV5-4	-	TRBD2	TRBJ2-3	TGTGCCAGCAGCTTGGTGGGTAGCGGGAGGGCCCAAGATACGCAGTATTTT	CASSLVGSGRAQDTQYF
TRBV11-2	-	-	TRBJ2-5	TGTGCCAGCAGCATACTAGGTCGGGAGACCCAGTACTTC	CASSILGRETQYF
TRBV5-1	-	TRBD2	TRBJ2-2	TGCGCCAGCAGCCCTAAACCGGGACTAGCGGGAGTGGGGGAGCTGTTTTTT	CASSPKPGLAGVGELFF
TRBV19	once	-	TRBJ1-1	TGTGCCAGTAGTAGGAGAGGGATCACTGAAGCTTTCTTT	CASSRRGITEAFF
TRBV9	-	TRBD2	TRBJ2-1	TGTGCCAGCAGCCCTGTTGGGGGGGATGATACTATTTTCTTC	CASSPVGGDDTIFF
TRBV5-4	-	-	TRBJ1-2	TGTGCCAGCAGCGAGAGAGCTTATGGCTACACCTTC	CASSERAYGYTF
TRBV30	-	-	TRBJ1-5	TGTGCCCTAGCGGCAGGGAGCAATCAGCCCCAGCATTTT	CALAAGSNQPQHF
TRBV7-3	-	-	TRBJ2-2	TGTGCCAGCAGCTTAACCGGGACACCGAACACCGGGGAGCTGTTTTTT	CASSLTGTPNTGELFF
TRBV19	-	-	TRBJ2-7	TGTGCCAGTAGCACAGGCTCCTACGAGCAGTACTTC	CASSTGSYEQYF
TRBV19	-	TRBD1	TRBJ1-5	TGTGCCAGTAGACAGGGACAGGGGGCTTATAGCAATCAGCCCCAGCATTTT	CASRQGQGAYSNQPQHF
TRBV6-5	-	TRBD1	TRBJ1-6	TGTGCCAGCAGTCCCGGGACAGGGGGCTCACCCCTCCACTTT	CASSPGTGGSPLHF
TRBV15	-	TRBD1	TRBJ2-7	TGTGCCACCAGCAGTGATCGGGACAGGTTTACCTACGAGCAGTACTTC	CATSSDRDRFTYEQYF
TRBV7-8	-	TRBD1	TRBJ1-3	TGTGCCAGCAGCCCGCGGACAGGCTCTGGAAACACCATATATTTT	CASSPRTGSGNTIYF
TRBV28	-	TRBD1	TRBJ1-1	TGTGCCAGCAGCAGAATGACAGGGGACACTGAAGCTTTCTTT	CASSRMTGDTEAFF
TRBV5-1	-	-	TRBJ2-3	TGCGCCAGCAGCTTGTCCGGCGGGTCAAGCACAGATACGCAGTATTTT	CASSLSGGSSTDTQYF
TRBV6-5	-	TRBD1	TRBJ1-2	TGTGCCAGCAGTTATACAGGGGGGGACTATGGCTACACCTTC	CASSYTGGDYGYTF
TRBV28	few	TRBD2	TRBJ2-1	TGTGCCAGCAGTTTATACCCTAGCGGGAGGGGATTTAATGAGCAGTTCTTC	CASSLYPSGRGFNEQFF